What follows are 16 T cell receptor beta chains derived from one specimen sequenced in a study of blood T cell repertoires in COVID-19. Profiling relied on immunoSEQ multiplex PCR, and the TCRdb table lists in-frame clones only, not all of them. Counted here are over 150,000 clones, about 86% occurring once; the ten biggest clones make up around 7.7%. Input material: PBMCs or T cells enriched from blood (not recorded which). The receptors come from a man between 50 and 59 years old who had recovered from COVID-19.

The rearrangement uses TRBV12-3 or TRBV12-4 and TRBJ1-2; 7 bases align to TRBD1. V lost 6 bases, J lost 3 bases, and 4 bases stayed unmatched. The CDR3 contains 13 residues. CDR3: CASSPGQDYGYTF. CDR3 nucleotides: TGTGCCAGCAGCCCTGGACAGGACTATGGCTACACCTTC.

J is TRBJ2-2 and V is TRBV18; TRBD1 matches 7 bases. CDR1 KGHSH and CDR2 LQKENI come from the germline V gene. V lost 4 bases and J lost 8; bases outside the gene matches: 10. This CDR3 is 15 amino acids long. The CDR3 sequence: CASSLQGLSYGELFF. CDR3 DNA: TGTGCCAGCTCACTACAGGGGCTTTCGTATGGGGAGCTGTTTTTT. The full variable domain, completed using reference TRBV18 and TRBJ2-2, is NAGVMQNPRHLVRRRGQEARLRCSPMKGHSHVYWYRQLPEEGLKFMVYLQKENIIDESGMPKERFSAEFPKEGPSILRIQQVVRGDSAAYFCASSLQGLSYGELFFGEGSRLTVL.

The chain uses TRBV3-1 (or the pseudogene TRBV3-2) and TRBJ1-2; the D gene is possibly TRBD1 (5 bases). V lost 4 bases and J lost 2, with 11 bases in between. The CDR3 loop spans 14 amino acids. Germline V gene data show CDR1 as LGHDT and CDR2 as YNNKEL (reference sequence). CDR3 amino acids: CASSLTQGNYGYTF. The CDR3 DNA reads TGTGCCAGCAGCCTAACCCAGGGAAACTATGGCTACACCTTC.

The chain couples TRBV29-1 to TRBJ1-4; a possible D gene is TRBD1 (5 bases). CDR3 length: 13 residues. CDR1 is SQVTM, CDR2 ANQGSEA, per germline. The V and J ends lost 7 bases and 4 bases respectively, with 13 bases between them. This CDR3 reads CSAKGKGNEKLFF. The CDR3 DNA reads TGCAGCGCAAAGGGGAAGGGTAATGAAAAACTGTTTTTT.

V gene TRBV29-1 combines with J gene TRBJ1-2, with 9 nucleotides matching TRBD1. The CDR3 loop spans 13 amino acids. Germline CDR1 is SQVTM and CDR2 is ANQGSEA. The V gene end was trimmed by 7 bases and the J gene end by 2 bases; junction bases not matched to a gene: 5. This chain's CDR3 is CSASGQGNYGYTF. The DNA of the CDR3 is TGCAGCGCCTCCGGACAGGGGAACTATGGCTACACCTTC. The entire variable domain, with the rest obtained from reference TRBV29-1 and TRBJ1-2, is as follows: SAVISQKPSRDICQRGTSLTIQCQVDSQVTMMFWYRQQPGQSLTLIATANQGSEATYESGFVIDKFPISRPNLTFSTLTVSNMSPEDSSIYLCSASGQGNYGYTFGSGTRLTVV.

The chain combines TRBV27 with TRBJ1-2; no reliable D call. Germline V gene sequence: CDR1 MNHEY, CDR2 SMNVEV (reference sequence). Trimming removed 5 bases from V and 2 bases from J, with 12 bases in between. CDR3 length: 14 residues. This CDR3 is CASSPRMTNYGYTF. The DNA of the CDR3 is TGTGCCAGCAGTCCCAGAATGACAAACTATGGCTACACCTTC.

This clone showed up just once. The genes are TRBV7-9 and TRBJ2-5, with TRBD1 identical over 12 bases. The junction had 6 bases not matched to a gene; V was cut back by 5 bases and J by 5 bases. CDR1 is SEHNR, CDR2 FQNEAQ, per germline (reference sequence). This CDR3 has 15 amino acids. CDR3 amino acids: CASSRDRGRVETQYF. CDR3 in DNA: TGTGCCAGCAGCCGGGACAGGGGGCGCGTGGAGACCCAGTACTTC.

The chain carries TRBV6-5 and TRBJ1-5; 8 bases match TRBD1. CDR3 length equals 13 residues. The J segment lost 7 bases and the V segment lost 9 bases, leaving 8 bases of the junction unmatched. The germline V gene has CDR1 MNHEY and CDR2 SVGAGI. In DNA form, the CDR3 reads TGTGCCAGTCAGGACAGGGCAAACCAGCCCCAGCATTTT. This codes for CASQDRANQPQHF.

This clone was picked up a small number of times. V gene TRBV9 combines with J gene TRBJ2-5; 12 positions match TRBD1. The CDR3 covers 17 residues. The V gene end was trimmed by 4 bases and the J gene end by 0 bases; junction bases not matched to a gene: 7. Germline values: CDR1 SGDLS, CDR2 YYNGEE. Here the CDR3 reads CASSISGTGGHQETQYF. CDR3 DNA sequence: TGTGCCAGCAGCATAAGCGGGACAGGGGGCCACCAAGAGACCCAGTACTTC. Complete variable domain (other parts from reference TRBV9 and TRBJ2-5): DSGVTQTPKHLITATGQRVTLRCSPRSGDLSVYWYQQSLDQGLQFLIQYYNGEERAKGNILERFSAQQFPDLHSELNLSSLELGDSALYFCASSISGTGGHQETQYFGPGTRLLVL.

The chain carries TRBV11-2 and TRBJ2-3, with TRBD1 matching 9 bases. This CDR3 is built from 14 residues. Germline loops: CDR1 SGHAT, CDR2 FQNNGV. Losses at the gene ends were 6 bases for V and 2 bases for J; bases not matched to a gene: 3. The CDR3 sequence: CASRKQGATDTQYF. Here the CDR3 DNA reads TGTGCCAGCAGAAAACAGGGGGCCACAGATACGCAGTATTTT.

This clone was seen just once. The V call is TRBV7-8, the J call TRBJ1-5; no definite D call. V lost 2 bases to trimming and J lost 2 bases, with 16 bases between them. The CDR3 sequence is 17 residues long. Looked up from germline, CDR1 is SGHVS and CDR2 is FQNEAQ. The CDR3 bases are TGTGCCAGCAGCTTAAGGCGGATCGAGGCCGGCAATCAGCCCCAGCATTTT. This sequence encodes CASSLRRIEAGNQPQHF. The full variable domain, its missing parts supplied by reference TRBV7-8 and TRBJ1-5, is GAGVSQSPRYKVAKRGQDVALRCDPISGHVSLFWYQQALGQGPEFLTYFQNEAQLDKSGLPSDRFFAERPEGSVSTLKIQRTQQEDSAVYLCASSLRRIEAGNQPQHFGDGTRLSIL.

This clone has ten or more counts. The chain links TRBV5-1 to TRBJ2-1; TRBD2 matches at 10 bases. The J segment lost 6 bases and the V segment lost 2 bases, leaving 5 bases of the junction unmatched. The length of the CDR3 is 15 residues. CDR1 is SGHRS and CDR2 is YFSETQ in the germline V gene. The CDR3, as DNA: TGCGCCAGCAGCTTTGGAGCGGGGGGGCCCAATGAGCAGTTCTTC. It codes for CASSFGAGGPNEQFF.

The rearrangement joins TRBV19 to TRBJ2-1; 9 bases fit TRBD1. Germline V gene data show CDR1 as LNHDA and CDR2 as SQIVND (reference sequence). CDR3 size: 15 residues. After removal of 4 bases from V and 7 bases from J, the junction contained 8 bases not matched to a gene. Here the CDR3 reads CASSKDRGAGNEQFF. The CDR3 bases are TGTGCCAGTAGTAAGGACAGGGGCGCAGGAAATGAGCAGTTCTTC.

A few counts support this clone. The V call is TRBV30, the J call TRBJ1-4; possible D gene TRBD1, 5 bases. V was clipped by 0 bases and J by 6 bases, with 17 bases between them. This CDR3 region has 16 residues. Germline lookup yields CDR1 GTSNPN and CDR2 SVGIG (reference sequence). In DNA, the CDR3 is TGTGCCTGGAGTGTGAAGGGGTGGGCCACGGATGAAAAACTGTTTTTT. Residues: CAWSVKGWATDEKLFF.

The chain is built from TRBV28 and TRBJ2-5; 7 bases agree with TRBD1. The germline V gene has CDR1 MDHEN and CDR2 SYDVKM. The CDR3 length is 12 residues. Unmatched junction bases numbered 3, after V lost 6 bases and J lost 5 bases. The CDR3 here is CASRTGSETQYF. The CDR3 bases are TGTGCCAGCAGGACAGGGAGTGAGACCCAGTACTTC.

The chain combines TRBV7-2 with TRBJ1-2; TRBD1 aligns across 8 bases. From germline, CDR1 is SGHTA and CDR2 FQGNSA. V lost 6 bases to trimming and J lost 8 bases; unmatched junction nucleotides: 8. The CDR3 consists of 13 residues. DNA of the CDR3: TGTGCCAGCAGGGGGACGACAGGGGACGGCTACACCTTC. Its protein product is CASRGTTGDGYTF.